The next 16 T cell receptor beta chains were all read from a single sample in a study of blood T cell repertoires in COVID-19. The repertoire was sequenced with immunoSEQ multiplex PCR; TCRdb's copy has only in-frame clones and lacks some. The sample comprises 200,000 to 300,000 clones, roughly four fifths of which are singletons, and more than 7% rests with the top ten. The sequencing sample was made of peripheral blood. The receptors shown here come from a man aged 80 or over with acute or convalescent COVID-19.

The J gene is TRBJ1-2, the V gene TRBV6-5, with D possibly being TRBD1 (5 bases). The CDR3 extends over 14 amino acids. V was pared by 6 bases and J by 2 bases, with 13 bases between. Germline V CDR1 and CDR2: MNHEY, SVGAGI. The CDR3: CASRSGMKNYGYTF. The CDR3 DNA reads TGTGCCAGCAGGTCAGGGATGAAGAACTATGGCTACACCTTC.

The CDR3 nucleotides read TGTGCCAGCAGCCCCCAAAGGGGGAATAGCTACGAGCAGTACTTC. Amino acids: CASSPQRGNSYEQYF. The chain is built from TRBV3-1 (or the pseudogene TRBV3-2) and TRBJ2-7; D may be TRBD1 (6 bases). CDR1 LGHDT and CDR2 YNNKEL come from the germline V gene (reference sequence). V was clipped by 4 bases and J by 3 bases, with 16 bases between them. This CDR3 spans 15 amino acids.

The chain uses TRBV5-1 and TRBJ1-4; D perhaps matches TRBD1 (6 bases). Germline loops: CDR1 SGHRS, CDR2 YFSETQ. The CDR3 sequence is 14 residues long. Trimming removed 4 bases from V and 6 bases from J, with 13 bases in between. CDR3 region: CASSPQQGDEKLFF. For the CDR3, the DNA is TGCGCCAGCAGCCCTCAACAGGGTGATGAAAAACTGTTTTTT.

V and J are TRBV5-4 and TRBJ2-1; D remains ambiguous. V lost 4 bases, J lost 12 bases, and 17 bases lay in between. CDR1 is SGHNT and CDR2 is YYREEE in the germline V gene (reference sequence). This CDR3 contains 13 residues. Here the CDR3 DNA reads TGTGCCAGCAGCCCTCCCCCAGTCCTAGGGCAGTTCTTC. Amino acid sequence: CASSPPPVLGQFF.

This clone was seen a few times. The chain joins TRBV28 to TRBJ2-2, with TRBD1 as a possible D gene (6 bases). The germline CDR1 and CDR2 sequences are MDHEN and SYDVKM. Trimming removed 3 bases from V and 5 bases from J, with 13 bases in between. This CDR3 region has 15 residues. Here the CDR3 DNA reads TGTGCCAGCAGTTTTTGGGGGCGTCGGACCGGGGAGCTGTTTTTT. Translation: CASSFWGRRTGELFF. The full variable domain, completed using reference TRBV28 and TRBJ2-2, is DVKVTQSSRYLVKRTGEKVFLECVQDMDHENMFWYRQDPGLGLRLIYFSYDVKMKEKGDIPEGYSVSREKKERFSLILESASTNQTSMYLCASSFWGRRTGELFFGEGSRLTVL.

The chain carries TRBV6-5 and TRBJ1-5, with D tentatively TRBD1 (6 bases). Germline V gene data show CDR1 as MNHEY and CDR2 as SVGAGI. This CDR3 has 14 residues. Trimming stripped 6 bases from V and 3 bases from J, with 12 bases between. Written as DNA, the CDR3 is TGTGCCAGCAGACGAGGGGGGGACAATCAGCCCCAGCATTTT. Encoded protein: CASRRGGDNQPQHF.

This sequence joins TRBV2 and TRBJ2-2, with TRBD1 matching over 7 bases. V lost 0 bases and J lost 6; bases outside the gene matches: 7. Germline lookup yields CDR1 SNHLY and CDR2 FYNNEI. This CDR3 spans 16 amino acids. The CDR3 spells CASSEASYRGAGELFF. The CDR3 DNA is TGTGCCAGCAGTGAAGCTTCGTACAGGGGAGCCGGGGAGCTGTTTTTT.

The chain uses TRBV30 and TRBJ1-1; 7 bases are shared with TRBD1. This CDR3 region has 13 residues. The germline V gene encodes CDR1 GTSNPN and CDR2 SVGIG (reference sequence). After removal of 3 bases from V and 3 bases from J, the junction contained 4 bases not matched to a gene. The CDR3 DNA follows: TGTGCCTGGAGGCAGGGGGTGGACACTGAAGCTTTCTTT. It specifies CAWRQGVDTEAFF.

The rearrangement joins TRBV5-1 to TRBJ1-1, with D maybe TRBD1 (6 bases). Germline CDR1 and CDR2: SGHRS and YFSETQ. There are 14 residues in the CDR3. Trimming left V 0 bases short and J 5 bases short, with 11 bases between. This CDR3 is CASSLATGNTEAFF. In DNA form, the CDR3 reads TGCGCCAGCAGCTTGGCCACAGGGAATACTGAAGCTTTCTTT. Variable domain in full (rest from reference TRBV5-1 and TRBJ1-1): KAGVTQTPRYLIKTRGQQVTLSCSPISGHRSVSWYQQTPGQGLQFLFEYFSETQRNKGNFPGRFSGRQFSNSRSEMNVSTLELGDSALYLCASSLATGNTEAFFGQGTRLTVV.

This clone was recorded many times. The genes are TRBV3-1 (or the pseudogene TRBV3-2) and TRBJ2-1; D remains ambiguous. The CDR3 is made up of 14 amino acids. V was shortened by 4 bases and J by 0 bases, with 7 bases between the two germline ends. Germline V gene lookup returns CDR1 LGHDT and CDR2 YNNKEL (reference sequence). DNA for the CDR3: TGTGCCAGCAGCCTTCCTAGCTCCTACAATGAGCAGTTCTTC. It encodes CASSLPSSYNEQFF.

The chain couples TRBV6-5 to TRBJ1-2; D gene unclear. The CDR3 length is 13 residues. The germline V gene encodes CDR1 MNHEY and CDR2 SVGAGI. V was pared by 6 bases and J by 0 bases, with 8 bases between. CDR3 in amino acids: CASSLYPNYGYTF. DNA for the CDR3: TGTGCCAGCAGCCTGTATCCTAACTATGGCTACACCTTC.

This chain joins TRBV19 and TRBJ1-5, with 7 bases matching TRBD1. Trimming cost V 5 bases and J 2 bases; bases outside gene matches: 9. Germline assignment: CDR1 LNHDA and CDR2 SQIVND (reference sequence). The CDR3 length is 16 residues. The CDR3 loop is CASSGDREGGNQPQHF. CDR3 bases: TGTGCCAGTAGTGGAGACAGGGAAGGAGGCAATCAGCCCCAGCATTTT.

V gene TRBV12-3 or TRBV12-4 combines with J gene TRBJ1-5; D perhaps matches TRBD1 (5 bases). V was clipped by 8 bases and J by 7 bases, with 12 bases between them. The CDR3 contains 12 residues. The CDR3: CASQGWGQPQHF. CDR3 coding DNA: TGTGCCAGCCAGGGTTGGGGCCAGCCCCAGCATTTT.

The chain recombines TRBV19 with TRBJ2-7; 11 bases match TRBD1. Trimming removed 5 bases from V and 6 bases from J; junction bases left unmatched: 9. This CDR3 is 15 amino acids long. From germline, CDR1 is LNHDA and CDR2 SQIVND (reference sequence). The CDR3 reads CASSFSPGQGGEQYF. In DNA form, the CDR3 reads TGTGCCAGTAGTTTCTCCCCGGGACAGGGGGGCGAGCAGTACTTC.

This chain connects TRBV28 to TRBJ1-5, with 9 bases lining up with TRBD1. J gave up 6 bases and V 5 bases, and 17 bases lay outside the gene matches. Germline V lookup: CDR1 MDHEN, CDR2 SYDVKM. The CDR3 consists of 18 residues. CDR3 in amino acids: CASSPGTGRGVGRQPQHF. The DNA for the CDR3 is TGTGCCAGCAGTCCCGGGACAGGGAGGGGGGTAGGTCGTCAGCCCCAGCATTTT.

The rearrangement links TRBV6-5 to TRBJ2-7; 7 bases map to TRBD1. This CDR3 comprises 14 residues. Germline V CDR1 and CDR2: MNHEY, SVGAGI. Losses at the gene ends were 5 bases for V and 4 bases for J; bases not matched to a gene: 8. The CDR3 bases are TGTGCCAGCAGTACTGGACAGGTACTATACGAGCAGTACTTC. The encoded protein is CASSTGQVLYEQYF.